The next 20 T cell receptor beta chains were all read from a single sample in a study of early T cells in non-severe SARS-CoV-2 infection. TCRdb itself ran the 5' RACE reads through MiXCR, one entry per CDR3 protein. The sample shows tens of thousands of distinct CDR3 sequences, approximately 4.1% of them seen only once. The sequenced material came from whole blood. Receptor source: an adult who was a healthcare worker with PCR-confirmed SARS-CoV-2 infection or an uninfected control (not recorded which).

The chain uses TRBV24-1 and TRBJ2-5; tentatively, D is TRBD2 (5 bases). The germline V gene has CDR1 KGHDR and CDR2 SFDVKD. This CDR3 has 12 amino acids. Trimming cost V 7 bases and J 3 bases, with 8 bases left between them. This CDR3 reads CATRGLEETQYF. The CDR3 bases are TGTGCCACCAGAGGACTGGAAGAGACCCAGTACTTC.

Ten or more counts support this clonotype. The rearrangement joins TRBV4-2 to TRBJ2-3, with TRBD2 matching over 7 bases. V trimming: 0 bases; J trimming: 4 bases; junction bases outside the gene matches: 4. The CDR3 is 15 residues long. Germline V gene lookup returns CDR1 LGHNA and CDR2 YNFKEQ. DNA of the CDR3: TGTGCCAGCAGCCAAGATGGGCGGGAGTCAGATACGCAGTATTTT. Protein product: CASSQDGRESDTQYF.

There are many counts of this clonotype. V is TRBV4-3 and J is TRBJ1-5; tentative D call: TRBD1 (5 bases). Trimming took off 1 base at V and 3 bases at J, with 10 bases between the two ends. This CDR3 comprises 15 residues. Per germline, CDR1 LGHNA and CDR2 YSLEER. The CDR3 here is CASSQVSGFNQPQHF. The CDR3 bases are TGCGCCAGCAGCCAAGTATCAGGGTTCAATCAGCCCCAGCATTTT.

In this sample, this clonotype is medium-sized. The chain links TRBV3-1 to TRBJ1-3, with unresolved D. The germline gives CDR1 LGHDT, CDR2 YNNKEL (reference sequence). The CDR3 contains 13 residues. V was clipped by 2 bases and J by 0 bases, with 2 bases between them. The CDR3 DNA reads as TGTGCCAGCAGCCAAAACTCTGGAAACACCATATATTTT. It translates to CASSQNSGNTIYF. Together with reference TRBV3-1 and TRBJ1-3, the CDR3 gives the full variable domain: DTAVSQTPKYLVTQMGNDKSIKCEQNLGHDTMYWYKQDSKKFLKIMFSYNNKELIINETVPNRFSPKSPDKAHLNLHINSLELGDSAVYFCASSQNSGNTIYFGEGSWLTVV.

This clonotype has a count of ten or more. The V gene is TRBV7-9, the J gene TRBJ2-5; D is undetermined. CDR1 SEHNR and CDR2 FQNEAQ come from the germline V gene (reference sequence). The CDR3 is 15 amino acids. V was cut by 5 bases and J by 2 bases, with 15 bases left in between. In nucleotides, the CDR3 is TGTGCCAGCAGCCTTAACCCCGGGTTTCAAGAGACCCAGTACTTC. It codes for CASSLNPGFQETQYF.

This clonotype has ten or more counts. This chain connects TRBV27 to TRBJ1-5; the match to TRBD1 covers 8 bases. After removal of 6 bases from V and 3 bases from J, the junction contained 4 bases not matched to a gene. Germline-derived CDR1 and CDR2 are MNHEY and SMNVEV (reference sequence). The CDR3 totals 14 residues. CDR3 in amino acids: CASRRTGYNQPQHF. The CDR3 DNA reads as TGTGCCAGCAGACGGACAGGGTACAATCAGCCCCAGCATTTT.

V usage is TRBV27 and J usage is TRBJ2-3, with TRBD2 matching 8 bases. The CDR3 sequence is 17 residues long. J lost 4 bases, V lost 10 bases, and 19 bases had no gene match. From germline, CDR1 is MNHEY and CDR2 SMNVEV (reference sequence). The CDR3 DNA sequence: TGTGCCACCGCTGCGGGGATGGTATTAGCGGGACCAGATACGCAGTATTTT. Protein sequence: CATAAGMVLAGPDTQYF.

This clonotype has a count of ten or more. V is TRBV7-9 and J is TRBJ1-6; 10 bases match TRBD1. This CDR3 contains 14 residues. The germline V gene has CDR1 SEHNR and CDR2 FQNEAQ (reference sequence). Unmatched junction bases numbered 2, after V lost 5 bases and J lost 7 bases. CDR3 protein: CASSPGQGNSPLHF. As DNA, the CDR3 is TGTGCCAGCAGCCCGGGACAGGGGAATTCACCCCTCCACTTT.

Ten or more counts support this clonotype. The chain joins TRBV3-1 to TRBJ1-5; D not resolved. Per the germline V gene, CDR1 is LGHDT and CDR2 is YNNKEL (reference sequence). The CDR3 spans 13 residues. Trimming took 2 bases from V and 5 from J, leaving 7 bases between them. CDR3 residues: CASSQQLDQPQHF. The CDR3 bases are TGTGCCAGCAGCCAACAATTGGATCAGCCCCAGCATTTT.

The CDR3 reads CASSIWGSGGYTF. CDR3 DNA sequence: TGTGCCAGTAGTATTTGGGGTTCTGGCGGCTACACCTTC. This chain uses TRBV19 with TRBJ1-2; D gene uncertain. CDR1 and CDR2 from the germline V gene are LNHDA and SQIVND (reference sequence). The CDR3 sequence is 13 residues long. V was clipped by 3 bases and J by 8 bases, with 13 bases between them.

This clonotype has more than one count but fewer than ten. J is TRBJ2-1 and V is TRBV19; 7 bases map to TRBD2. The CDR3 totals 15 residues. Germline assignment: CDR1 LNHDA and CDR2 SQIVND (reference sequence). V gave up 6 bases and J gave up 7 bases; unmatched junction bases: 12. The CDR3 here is CASRAGLPSVNEQFF. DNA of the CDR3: TGTGCCAGTAGAGCGGGACTACCCTCGGTAAATGAGCAGTTCTTC.

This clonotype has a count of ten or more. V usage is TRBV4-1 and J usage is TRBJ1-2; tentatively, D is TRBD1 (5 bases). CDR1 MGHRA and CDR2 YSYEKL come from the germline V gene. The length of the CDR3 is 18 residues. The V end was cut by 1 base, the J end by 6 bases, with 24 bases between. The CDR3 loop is CASSQGLLGRIRGDGYTF. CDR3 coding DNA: TGCGCCAGCAGCCAAGGACTCCTGGGGCGTATACGGGGCGATGGCTACACCTTC.

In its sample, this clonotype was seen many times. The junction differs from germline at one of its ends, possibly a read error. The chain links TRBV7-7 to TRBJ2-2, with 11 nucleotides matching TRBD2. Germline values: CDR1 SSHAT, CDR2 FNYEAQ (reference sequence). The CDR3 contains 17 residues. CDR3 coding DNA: TGTGCTAGCAGCTTAGGGACTAGCGGAGCGAACACCGGGGAGCTGTTTTTT. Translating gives CASSLGTSGANTGELFF.

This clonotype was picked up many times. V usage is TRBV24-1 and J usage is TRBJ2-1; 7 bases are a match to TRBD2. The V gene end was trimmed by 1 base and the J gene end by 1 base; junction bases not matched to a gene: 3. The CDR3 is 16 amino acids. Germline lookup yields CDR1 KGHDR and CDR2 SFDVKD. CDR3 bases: TGTGCCACCAGTGATTTAAGAGCGGGATCCTACAATGAGCAGTTCTTC. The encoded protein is CATSDLRAGSYNEQFF.

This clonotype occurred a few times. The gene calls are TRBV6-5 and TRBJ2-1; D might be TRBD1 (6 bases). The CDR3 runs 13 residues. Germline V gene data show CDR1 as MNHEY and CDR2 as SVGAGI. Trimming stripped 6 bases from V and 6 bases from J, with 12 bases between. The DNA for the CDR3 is TGTGCCAGCAGGGGGGCGTCGGCCAATGAGCAGTTCTTC. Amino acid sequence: CASRGASANEQFF.

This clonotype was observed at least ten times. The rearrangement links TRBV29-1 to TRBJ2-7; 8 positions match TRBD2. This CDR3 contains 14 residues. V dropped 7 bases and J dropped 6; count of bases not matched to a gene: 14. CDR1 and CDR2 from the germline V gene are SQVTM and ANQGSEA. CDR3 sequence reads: CSAAREGSVSEQYF. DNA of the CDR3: TGCAGCGCCGCCCGGGAGGGGAGCGTCAGCGAGCAGTACTTC.

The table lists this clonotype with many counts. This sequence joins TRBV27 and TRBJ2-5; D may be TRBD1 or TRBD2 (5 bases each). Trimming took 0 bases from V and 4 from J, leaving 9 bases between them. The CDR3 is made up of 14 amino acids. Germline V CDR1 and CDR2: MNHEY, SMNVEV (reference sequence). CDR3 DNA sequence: TGTGCCAGCAGTTTATCGATTGGGGGAGAGACCCAGTACTTC. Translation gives CASSLSIGGETQYF.

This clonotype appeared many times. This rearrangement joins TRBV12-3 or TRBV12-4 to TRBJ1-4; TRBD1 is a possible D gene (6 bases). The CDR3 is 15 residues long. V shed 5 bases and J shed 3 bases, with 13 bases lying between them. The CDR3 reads CASSPTGSPNEKLFF. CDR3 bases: TGTGCCAGCAGTCCTACAGGGTCTCCTAATGAAAAACTGTTTTTT.

CDR3 nucleotide sequence: TGTGCCAGCAGCTTGGGCCCCCGAGCCACAGATACGCAGTATTTT. This encodes CASSLGPRATDTQYF. V gene TRBV7-8 combines with J gene TRBJ2-3; D call uncertain. Germline CDR1 and CDR2: SGHVS and FQNEAQ. The CDR3 totals 15 residues. Trimming removed 3 bases at V and 2 bases at J, with 12 bases between.

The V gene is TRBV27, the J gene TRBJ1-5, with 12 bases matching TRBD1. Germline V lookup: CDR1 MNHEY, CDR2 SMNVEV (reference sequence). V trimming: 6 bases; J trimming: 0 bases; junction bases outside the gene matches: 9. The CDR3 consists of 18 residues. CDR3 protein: CASRPPGTGGYSNQPQHF. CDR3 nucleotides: TGTGCCAGCAGACCCCCCGGGACAGGGGGCTATAGCAATCAGCCCCAGCATTTT.